This is a list of T cell receptor beta chains from one sample in a study of T cells in Graves' hyperthyroidism and ophthalmopathy. TCRdb re-derived calls from the multiplex PCR reads in MiXCR, one entry per CDR3 protein. In the table there are about 740,000 distinct CDR3 sequences, approximately 14% of which are singletons. The sequencing input was blood. These receptors were collected from a woman aged 18-30 years with Graves' hyperthyroidism. Both conserved end residues are part of each CDR3. A D gene is named only where the DNA matches it firmly. Clone size appears in some rows only: once, few, many, or a class for an expanded clone.

V: TRBV10-2
J: TRBJ2-1
D: NA
size: NA
DNA: TGCGCCAGCAGTGAGGGGGGTCGGTCCTACAATGAGCAGTTCTTC
CDR3: CASSEGGRSYNEQFF

V: TRBV5-1
J: TRBJ2-5
D: NA
size: NA
DNA: TGCGCCAGCGCCTCACAAGAGACCCAGTACTTC
CDR3: CASASQETQYF

V: TRBV19
J: TRBJ2-4
D: NA
size: once
DNA: TGTGCCAGTAAGGACGAGAAAAACATTCAGTACTTC
CDR3: CASKDEKNIQYF

V: TRBV14
J: TRBJ2-5
D: TRBD1
size: NA
DNA: TGTGCCAGCAGCCTTCGACCGGGACAGGGGCCAGAGACCCAGTACTTC
CDR3: CASSLRPGQGPETQYF

V: TRBV27
J: TRBJ1-1
D: NA
size: NA
DNA: TGTGCCAGCAAACTTGGGGACACTGAAGCTTTCTTT
CDR3: CASKLGDTEAFF

V: TRBV15
J: TRBJ2-5
D: TRBD1
size: few
DNA: TGTGCCACCAAGGCAGGGGGAAGACAAGAGACCCAGTACTTC
CDR3: CATKAGGRQETQYF

V: TRBV7-2
J: TRBJ2-1
D: NA
size: many
DNA: TGTGCCAGCTCCCTATTGGGGGTATCCTACAATGAGCAGTTCTTC
CDR3: CASSLLGVSYNEQFF

V: TRBV29-1
J: TRBJ2-7
D: NA
size: few
DNA: TGCAGCGTTGTTCTGGGCAACTCCTACGAGCAGTACTTC
CDR3: CSVVLGNSYEQYF

V: TRBV7-2
J: TRBJ2-7
D: TRBD2
size: many
DNA: TGTGCCAGCAGTCTAGCGGGAGGGCCTCTCTACGAGCAGTACTTC
CDR3: CASSLAGGPLYEQYF

V: TRBV20-1
J: TRBJ1-1
D: NA
size: many
DNA: TGCAGTGCTAGAGATTGGCGCGGCACTGAAGCTTTCTTT
CDR3: CSARDWRGTEAFF

V: TRBV13
J: TRBJ2-3
D: TRBD2
size: few
DNA: TGTGCCAGCAGCCTGGGCCGGGGGGAGACAGATACGCAGTATTTT
CDR3: CASSLGRGETDTQYF

V: TRBV27
J: TRBJ2-5
D: NA
size: many
DNA: TGTGCCAGCAGTCCCCTACGTCGGGACCGGTGGACCCAGTACTTC
CDR3: CASSPLRRDRWTQYF

V: TRBV11-2
J: TRBJ2-7
D: NA
size: many
DNA: TGTGCCAGCAGCGGAACCGGGAGACGCAGCTCCTACGAGCAGTACTTC
CDR3: CASSGTGRRSSYEQYF

V: TRBV2
J: TRBJ2-7
D: NA
size: many
DNA: TGTGCCAGCAGAGAGAACCACGAGCAGTACTTC
CDR3: CASRENHEQYF

V: TRBV28
J: TRBJ2-7
D: NA
size: few
DNA: TGTGCCAGCAGTTCCAGGACGGGTACCTGCGAGCAGTACTTC
CDR3: CASSSRTGTCEQYF

V: TRBV19
J: TRBJ2-5
D: NA
size: few
DNA: TGTGCCAGTAGTATCAGGAAAGAAGTGGAGACCCAGTACTTC
CDR3: CASSIRKEVETQYF

V: TRBV3-1
J: TRBJ2-7
D: NA
size: many
DNA: TGTGCCAGCAGCGCTTTCGGGGCTTCCTACGAGCAGTACTTC
CDR3: CASSAFGASYEQYF

V: TRBV10-3
J: TRBJ2-7
D: NA
size: NA
DNA: TGTGCCATCAGTGAGTCGACTCGGGTCAGCTACGAGCAGTACTTC
CDR3: CAISESTRVSYEQYF

V: TRBV5-1
J: TRBJ1-5
D: TRBD1
size: few
DNA: TGCGCCAGCAGCTTGGAAACAGGGGGTCAGCCCCAGCATTTT
CDR3: CASSLETGGQPQHF

V: TRBV28
J: TRBJ1-1
D: TRBD1
size: few
DNA: TGTGCCAGCAGTTTTGTCAGGGGGGCGCTGGGCGAAGCTTTCTTT
CDR3: CASSFVRGALGEAFF

V: TRBV2
J: TRBJ2-1
D: NA
size: many
DNA: TGTGCCAGCTCTAGGGAGGGGGGCATGAATGAGCAGTTCTTC
CDR3: CASSREGGMNEQFF

V: TRBV6-1
J: TRBJ1-1
D: NA
size: few
DNA: TGTGCCAGCACCGACTTGGGGGCGGATACTGAAGCTTTCTTT
CDR3: CASTDLGADTEAFF

V: TRBV7-2
J: TRBJ2-7
D: TRBD2
size: NA
DNA: TGTGCCAGCAGCTTAAGGACTAGCGGGAGGGCCGTCTACGAGCAGTACTTC
CDR3: CASSLRTSGRAVYEQYF

V: TRBV27
J: TRBJ2-2
D: TRBD2
size: NA
DNA: TGTGCCAGCAGTTTATATCCAGCGGGAGGGCCAGACACCGGGGAGCTGTTTTTT
CDR3: CASSLYPAGGPDTGELFF

V: TRBV2
J: TRBJ2-3
D: TRBD2
size: many
DNA: TGTGCCAGCAGTGAAGAGGGCGGGAGAAGAGGACAATTCGGAGATACGCAGTATTTT
CDR3: CASSEEGGRRGQFGDTQYF

V: TRBV28
J: TRBJ2-7
D: NA
size: many
DNA: TGTGCCAGCAGCCGCCGATGGTTTAACTACGAGCAGTACTTC
CDR3: CASSRRWFNYEQYF

V: TRBV12-3/TRBV12-4
J: TRBJ1-1
D: NA
size: NA
DNA: TGTGCCAGCACCAACAGGGACCTTGAAGCTTTCTTT
CDR3: CASTNRDLEAFF

V: TRBV6-1
J: TRBJ2-5
D: NA
size: few
DNA: TGTGCCAGCACCCTCCCCAGGGAAGAGACCCAGTACTTC
CDR3: CASTLPREETQYF

V: TRBV20-1
J: TRBJ2-7
D: TRBD2
size: NA
DNA: TGCAGTGCTAGAGGACCGGGGCTAGCGGGAGGTCGGGACGAGCAGTACTTC
CDR3: CSARGPGLAGGRDEQYF

V: TRBV30
J: TRBJ1-3
D: NA
size: many
DNA: TGTGCCTGGAGTCGGGACGCTGGAAACACCATATATTTT
CDR3: CAWSRDAGNTIYF

V: TRBV6-1
J: TRBJ1-4
D: NA
size: NA
DNA: TGTGCCAGCGCGAGGGACAATGAAAAACTGTTTTTT
CDR3: CASARDNEKLFF

V: TRBV28
J: TRBJ2-7
D: NA
size: many
DNA: TGTGCCAGCAGTTACCAGACCTACGAGCAGTACTTC
CDR3: CASSYQTYEQYF

V: TRBV6-2/TRBV6-3
J: TRBJ1-5
D: NA
size: NA
DNA: TGTGCCACCACCGGAGTGGCCTCGAATCAGCCCCAGCATTTT
CDR3: CATTGVASNQPQHF

V: TRBV29-1
J: TRBJ1-1
D: NA
size: few
DNA: TGCAGCGGGGGTATAATCCGGGCGGGCACTGAAGCTTTCTTT
CDR3: CSGGIIRAGTEAFF

V: TRBV12-3/TRBV12-4
J: TRBJ1-5
D: TRBD1
size: many
DNA: TGTGCCAGCAGTTTAGTAGTTGGTGATGGGGACAGGGATAGCCCCGGCAATCAGCCCCAGCATTTT
CDR3: CASSLVVGDGDRDSPGNQPQHF

V: TRBV5-1
J: TRBJ2-3
D: TRBD2
size: NA
DNA: TGCGCCAGCAGCCCTAGGACTGGCGGGAGCGCAGATACGCAGTATTTT
CDR3: CASSPRTGGSADTQYF

V: TRBV20-1
J: TRBJ2-1
D: NA
size: many
DNA: TGCAGTGCTACTGCGGTAACATCCTACAATGAGCAGTTCTTC
CDR3: CSATAVTSYNEQFF

V: TRBV5-4
J: TRBJ1-2
D: NA
size: many
DNA: TGTGCCAGCAGCGCCTCGGGACGGTACTATGGCTACACCTTC
CDR3: CASSASGRYYGYTF

V: TRBV29-1
J: TRBJ2-3
D: TRBD1
size: few
DNA: TGCAGCGTTGAAGGACAGGGCAAAGTCGCAGATACGCAGTATTTT
CDR3: CSVEGQGKVADTQYF

V: TRBV7-2
J: TRBJ2-2
D: TRBD2
size: few
DNA: TGTGCCAGCAGCCTGATCGGAGGTTTTTCCGTTCTAGCGGAGAACACCGGGGAGCTGTTTTTT
CDR3: CASSLIGGFSVLAENTGELFF

V: TRBV7-2
J: TRBJ2-7
D: TRBD2
size: many
DNA: TGTGCCAGCAGCTACCCGAGCGGGAGTGCTTGGTACGAGCAGTACTTC
CDR3: CASSYPSGSAWYEQYF

V: TRBV7-7
J: TRBJ2-7
D: NA
size: few
DNA: TGTGCTAGCAGTTGGTCGTCCCAAGGGGAGCAGTACTTC
CDR3: CASSWSSQGEQYF

V: TRBV6-1
J: TRBJ2-5
D: NA
size: many
DNA: TGTGCCAGCAGTGAAGGTGGGGGGCACGAGACCCAGTACTTC
CDR3: CASSEGGGHETQYF

V: TRBV19
J: TRBJ1-1
D: NA
size: NA
DNA: TGTGCCAGTAGTATAGGTTGGAGGAACACTGAAGCTTTCTTT
CDR3: CASSIGWRNTEAFF

V: TRBV24-1
J: TRBJ2-1
D: TRBD1
size: many
DNA: TGTGCCACCAGCTCCGGGACAGGGTACTACAATGAGCAGTTCTTC
CDR3: CATSSGTGYYNEQFF

V: TRBV5-1
J: TRBJ1-1
D: NA
size: NA
DNA: TGCGCCAGCAGCCTGGGAGGGTTGGGGGCTTTCTTT
CDR3: CASSLGGLGAFF